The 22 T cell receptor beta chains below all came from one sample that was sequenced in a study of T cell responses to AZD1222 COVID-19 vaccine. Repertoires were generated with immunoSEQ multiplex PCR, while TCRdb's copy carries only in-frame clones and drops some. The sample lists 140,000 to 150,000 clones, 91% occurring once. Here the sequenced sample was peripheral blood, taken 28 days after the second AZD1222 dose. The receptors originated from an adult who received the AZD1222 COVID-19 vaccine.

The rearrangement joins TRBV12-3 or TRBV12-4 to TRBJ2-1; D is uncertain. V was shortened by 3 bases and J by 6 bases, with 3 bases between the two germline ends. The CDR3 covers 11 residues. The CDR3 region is CASSLGNEQFF. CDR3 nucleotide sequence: TGTGCCAGCAGTTTGGGCAATGAGCAGTTCTTC.

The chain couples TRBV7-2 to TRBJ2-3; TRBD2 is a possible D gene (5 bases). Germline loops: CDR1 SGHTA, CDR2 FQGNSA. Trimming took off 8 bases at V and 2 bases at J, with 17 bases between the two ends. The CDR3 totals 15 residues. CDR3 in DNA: TGTGCCAGCGGGATGCGGGTATCCTCCACAGATACGCAGTATTTT. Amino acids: CASGMRVSSTDTQYF. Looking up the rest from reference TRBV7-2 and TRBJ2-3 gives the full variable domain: GAGVSQSPSNKVTEKGKDVELRCDPISGHTALYWYRQSLGQGLEFLIYFQGNSAPDKSGLPSDRFSAERTGGSVSTLTIQRTQQEDSAVYLCASGMRVSSTDTQYFGPGTRLTVL.

The CDR3 DNA follows: TGTGCCAGCAGCGCAACACTAGCCACCCAAGAGACCCAGTACTTC. Translation: CASSATLATQETQYF. The J gene is TRBJ2-5, the V gene TRBV9; a weak D match, TRBD2 (6 bases). This CDR3 has 15 amino acids. In germline, CDR1 is SGDLS, CDR2 YYNGEE. The V gene lost 3 bases and the J gene lost 1 base, with 13 bases spanning the gap. Full variable domain (remainder filled in from reference TRBV9 and TRBJ2-5): DSGVTQTPKHLITATGQRVTLRCSPRSGDLSVYWYQQSLDQGLQFLIQYYNGEERAKGNILERFSAQQFPDLHSELNLSSLELGDSALYFCASSATLATQETQYFGPGTRLLVL.

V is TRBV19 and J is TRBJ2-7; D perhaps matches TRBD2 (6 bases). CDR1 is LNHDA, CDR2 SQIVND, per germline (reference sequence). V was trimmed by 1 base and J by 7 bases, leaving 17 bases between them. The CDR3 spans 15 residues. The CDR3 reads CASSIGGGTLGEQYF. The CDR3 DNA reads TGTGCCAGTAGTATAGGCGGCGGGACCTTGGGGGAGCAGTACTTC.

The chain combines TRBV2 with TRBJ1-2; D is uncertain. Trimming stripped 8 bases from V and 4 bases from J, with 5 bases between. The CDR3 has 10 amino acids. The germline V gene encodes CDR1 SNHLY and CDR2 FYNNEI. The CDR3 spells CASGVYGYTF. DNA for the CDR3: TGTGCCAGCGGGGTCTATGGCTACACCTTC.

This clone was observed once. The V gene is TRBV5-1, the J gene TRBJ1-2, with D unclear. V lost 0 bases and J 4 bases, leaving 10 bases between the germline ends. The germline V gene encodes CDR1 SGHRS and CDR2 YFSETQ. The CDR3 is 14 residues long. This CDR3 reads CASSLDLRGYGYTF. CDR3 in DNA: TGCGCCAGCAGCTTGGATTTGCGGGGCTATGGCTACACCTTC.

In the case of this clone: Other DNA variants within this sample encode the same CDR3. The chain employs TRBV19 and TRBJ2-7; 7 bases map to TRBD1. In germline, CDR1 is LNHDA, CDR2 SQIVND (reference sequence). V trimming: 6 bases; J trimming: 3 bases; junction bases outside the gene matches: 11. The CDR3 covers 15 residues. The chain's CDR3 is CASSLMGTVFYEQYF. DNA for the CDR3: TGTGCCAGTAGCCTGATGGGGACAGTTTTCTACGAGCAGTACTTC.

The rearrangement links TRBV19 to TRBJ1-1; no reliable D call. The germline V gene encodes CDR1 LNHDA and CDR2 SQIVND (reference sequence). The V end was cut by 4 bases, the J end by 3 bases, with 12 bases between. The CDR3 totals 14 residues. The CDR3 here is CASSTHGEDTEAFF. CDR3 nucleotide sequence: TGTGCCAGTAGTACGCACGGGGAGGACACTGAAGCTTTCTTT.

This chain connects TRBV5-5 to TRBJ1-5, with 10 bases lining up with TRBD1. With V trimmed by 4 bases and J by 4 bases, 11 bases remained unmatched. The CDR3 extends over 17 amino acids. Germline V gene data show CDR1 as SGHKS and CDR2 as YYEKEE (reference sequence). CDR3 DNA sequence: TGTGCCAGCAGCGCAGGGGACAGGGGAGTTCGTAATCAGCCCCAGCATTTT. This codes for CASSAGDRGVRNQPQHF. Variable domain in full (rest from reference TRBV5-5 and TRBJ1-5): DAGVTQSPTHLIKTRGQQVTLRCSPISGHKSVSWYQQVLGQGPQFIFQYYEKEERGRGNFPDRFSARQFPNYSSELNVNALLLGDSALYLCASSAGDRGVRNQPQHFGDGTRLSIL.

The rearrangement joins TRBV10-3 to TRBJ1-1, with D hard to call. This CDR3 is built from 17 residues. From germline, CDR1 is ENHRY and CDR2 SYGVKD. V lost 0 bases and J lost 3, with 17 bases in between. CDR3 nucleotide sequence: TGTGCCATCAGTGAGTCGAAACGGGTGCTTTATGACACTGAAGCTTTCTTT. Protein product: CAISESKRVLYDTEAFF.

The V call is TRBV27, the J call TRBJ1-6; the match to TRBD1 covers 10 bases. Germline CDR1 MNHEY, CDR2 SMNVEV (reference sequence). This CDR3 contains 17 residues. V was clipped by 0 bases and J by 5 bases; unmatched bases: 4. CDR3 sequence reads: CASSLSYGQGDNSPLHF. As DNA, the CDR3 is TGTGCCAGCAGTTTATCGTACGGACAGGGGGATAATTCACCCCTCCACTTT.

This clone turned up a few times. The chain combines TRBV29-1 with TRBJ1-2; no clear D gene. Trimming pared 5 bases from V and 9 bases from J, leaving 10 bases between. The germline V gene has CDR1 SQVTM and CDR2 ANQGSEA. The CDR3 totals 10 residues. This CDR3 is CSVRTGSYTF. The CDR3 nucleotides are TGCAGCGTTCGGACCGGGAGCTACACCTTC.

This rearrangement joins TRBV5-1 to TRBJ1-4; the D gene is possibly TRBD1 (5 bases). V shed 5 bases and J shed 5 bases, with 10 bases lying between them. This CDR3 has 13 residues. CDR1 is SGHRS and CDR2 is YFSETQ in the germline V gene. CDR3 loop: CASRQGRNEKLFF. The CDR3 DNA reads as TGCGCCAGCAGGCAGGGAAGGAATGAAAAACTGTTTTTT.

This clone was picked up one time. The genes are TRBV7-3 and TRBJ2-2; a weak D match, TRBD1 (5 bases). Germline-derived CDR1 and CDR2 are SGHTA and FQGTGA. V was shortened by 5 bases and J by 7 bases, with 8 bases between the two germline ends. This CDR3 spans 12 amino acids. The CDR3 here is CASSRGGGELFF. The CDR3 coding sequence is TGTGCCAGCAGCAGGGGTGGCGGGGAGCTGTTTTTT. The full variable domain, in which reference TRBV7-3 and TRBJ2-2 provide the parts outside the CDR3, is GAGVSQTPSNKVTEKGKYVELRCDPISGHTALYWYRQSLGQGPEFLIYFQGTGAADDSGLPNDRFFAVRPEGSVSTLKIQRTERGDSAVYLCASSRGGGELFFGEGSRLTVL.

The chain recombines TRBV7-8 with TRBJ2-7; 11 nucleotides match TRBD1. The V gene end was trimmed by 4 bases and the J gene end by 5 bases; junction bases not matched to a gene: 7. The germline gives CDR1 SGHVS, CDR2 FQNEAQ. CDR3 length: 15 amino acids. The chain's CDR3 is CASSSTRTGGNEQYF. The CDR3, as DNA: TGTGCCAGCAGCTCCACTAGGACAGGGGGCAACGAGCAGTACTTC.

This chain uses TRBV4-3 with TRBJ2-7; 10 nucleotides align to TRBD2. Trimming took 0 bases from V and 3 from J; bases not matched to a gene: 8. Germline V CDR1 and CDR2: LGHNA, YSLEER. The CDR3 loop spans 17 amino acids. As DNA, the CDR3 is TGCGCCAGCAGCCAAGAGGTTCTAGCGGGAGAGGTCTACGAGCAGTACTTC. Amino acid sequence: CASSQEVLAGEVYEQYF.

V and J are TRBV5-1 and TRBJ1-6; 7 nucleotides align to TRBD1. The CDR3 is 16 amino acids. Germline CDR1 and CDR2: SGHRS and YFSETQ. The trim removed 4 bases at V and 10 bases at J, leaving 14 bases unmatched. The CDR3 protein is CASSPRQGPTGSPLHF. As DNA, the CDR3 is TGCGCCAGCAGCCCTCGACAGGGTCCTACGGGGTCACCCCTCCACTTT.

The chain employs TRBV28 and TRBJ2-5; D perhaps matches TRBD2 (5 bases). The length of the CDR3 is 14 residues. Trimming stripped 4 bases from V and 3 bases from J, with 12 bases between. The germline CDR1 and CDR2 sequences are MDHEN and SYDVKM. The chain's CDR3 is CASSSSGLEETQYF. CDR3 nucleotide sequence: TGTGCCAGCAGTTCTTCCGGACTCGAAGAGACCCAGTACTTC.

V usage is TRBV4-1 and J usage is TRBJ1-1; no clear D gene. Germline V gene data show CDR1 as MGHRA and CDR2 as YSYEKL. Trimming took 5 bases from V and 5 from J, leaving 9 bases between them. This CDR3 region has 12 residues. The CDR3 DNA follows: TGCGCCAGCAGCATCGTTGGGACTGAAGCTTTCTTT. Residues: CASSIVGTEAFF.

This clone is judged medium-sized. CDR3 nucleotide sequence: TGTGCCAGCAGTAGCGGCTCCTACAATGAGCAGTTCTTC. Translating gives CASSSGSYNEQFF. The chain carries TRBV6-4 and TRBJ2-1; TRBD2 is a possible D gene (5 bases). V lost 5 bases and J 0 bases, leaving 5 bases between the germline ends. The CDR3 is 13 residues long. CDR1 MRHNA and CDR2 SNTAGT come from the germline V gene.

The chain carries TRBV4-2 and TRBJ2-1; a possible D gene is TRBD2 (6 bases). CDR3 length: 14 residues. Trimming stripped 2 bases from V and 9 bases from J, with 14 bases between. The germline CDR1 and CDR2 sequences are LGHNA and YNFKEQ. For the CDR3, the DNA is TGTGCCAGCAGCCAACCTTGGGGAGGCCCTGAGCAGTTCTTC. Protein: CASSQPWGGPEQFF.

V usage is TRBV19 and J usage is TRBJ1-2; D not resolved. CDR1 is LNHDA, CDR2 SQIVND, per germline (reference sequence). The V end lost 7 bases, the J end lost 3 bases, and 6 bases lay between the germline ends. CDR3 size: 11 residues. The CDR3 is CASNVYYGYTF. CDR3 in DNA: TGTGCCAGTAATGTCTACTATGGCTACACCTTC.